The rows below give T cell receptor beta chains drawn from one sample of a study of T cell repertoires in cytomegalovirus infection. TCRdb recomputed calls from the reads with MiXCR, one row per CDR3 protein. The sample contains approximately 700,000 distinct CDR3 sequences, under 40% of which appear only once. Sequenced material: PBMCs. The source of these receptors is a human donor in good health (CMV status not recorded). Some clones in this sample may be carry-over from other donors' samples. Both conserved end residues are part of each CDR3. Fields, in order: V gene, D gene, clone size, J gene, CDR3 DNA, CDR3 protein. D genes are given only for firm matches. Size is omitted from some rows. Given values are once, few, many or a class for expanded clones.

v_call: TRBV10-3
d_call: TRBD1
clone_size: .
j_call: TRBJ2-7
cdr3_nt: TGTGCCATCAGAGACTCGGACAGGGACTACGAGCAGTACTTC
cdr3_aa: CAIRDSDRDYEQYF

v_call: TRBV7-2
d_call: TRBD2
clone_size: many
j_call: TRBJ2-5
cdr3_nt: TGTGCCAGCAGCTCCGGGACTAGCGGGAGTCAGTACTTC
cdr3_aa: CASSSGTSGSQYF

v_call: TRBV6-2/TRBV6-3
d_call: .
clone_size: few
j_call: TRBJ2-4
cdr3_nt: TGTGCCAGCAGTCCTGGGACACTATGGAACATTCAGTACTTC
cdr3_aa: CASSPGTLWNIQYF

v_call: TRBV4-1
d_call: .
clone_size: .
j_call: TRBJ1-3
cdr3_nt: TGCGCCAGCAGCCAACAAACCAGGACAGAAGGAAACACCATATATTTT
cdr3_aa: CASSQQTRTEGNTIYF

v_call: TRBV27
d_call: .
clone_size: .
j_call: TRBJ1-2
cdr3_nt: TGTGCCAGCAGTACCGGGCGGGGGGCATCCCTCTATGGCTACACCTTC
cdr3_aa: CASSTGRGASLYGYTF

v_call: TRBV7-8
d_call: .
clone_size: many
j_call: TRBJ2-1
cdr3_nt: TGTGCCAGCAGCTTAAACCGGGGGTGGAACAATGAGCAGTTCTTC
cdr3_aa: CASSLNRGWNNEQFF

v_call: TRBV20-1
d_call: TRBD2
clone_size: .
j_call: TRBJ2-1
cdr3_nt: TGCAGTGCAGAATCTAGCGGGATGGGGTACAATGAGCAGTTCTTC
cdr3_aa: CSAESSGMGYNEQFF

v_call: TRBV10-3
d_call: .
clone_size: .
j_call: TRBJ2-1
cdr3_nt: TGTGCCATCAGTGAGTCAGGGGAGCAGTTCTTC
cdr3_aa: CAISESGEQFF

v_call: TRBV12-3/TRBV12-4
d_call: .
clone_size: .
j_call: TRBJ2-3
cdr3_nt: TGTGCCAGCAGTACTAGACAGGGAGGGGGCACAGATACGCAGTATTTT
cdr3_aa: CASSTRQGGGTDTQYF

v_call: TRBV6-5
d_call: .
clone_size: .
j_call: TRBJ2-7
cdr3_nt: TGTGCCAGCAGTTACTCTCGGTCGCAGGGTGGCGAGCAGTACTTC
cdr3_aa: CASSYSRSQGGEQYF

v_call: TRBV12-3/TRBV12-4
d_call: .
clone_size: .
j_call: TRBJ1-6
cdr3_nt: TGTGCCAGCACCCTAGGGCCGAATTCACCCCTCCACTTT
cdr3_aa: CASTLGPNSPLHF

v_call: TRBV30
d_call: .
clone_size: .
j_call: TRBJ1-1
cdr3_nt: TGTGCCTGGCGGGGGAACACTGAAGCTTTCTTT
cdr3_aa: CAWRGNTEAFF

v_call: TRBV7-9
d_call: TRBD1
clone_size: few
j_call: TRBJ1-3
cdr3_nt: TGTGCCAGCAGCCCCTTGGTTTTCAGGGGGCGCGAGGATGGAAACACCATATATTTT
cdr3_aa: CASSPLVFRGREDGNTIYF

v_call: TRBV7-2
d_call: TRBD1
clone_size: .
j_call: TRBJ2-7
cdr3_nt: TGTGCCAGCAGCTTAACGAGGGACAGCTCCTACGAGCATTACTTC
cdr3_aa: CASSLTRDSSYEHYF

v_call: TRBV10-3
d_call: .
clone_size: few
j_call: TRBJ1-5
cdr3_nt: TGTGCCATCAGTGAGTCGGACGGGAAGAGGCCCCAGCATTTT
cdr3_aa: CAISESDGKRPQHF

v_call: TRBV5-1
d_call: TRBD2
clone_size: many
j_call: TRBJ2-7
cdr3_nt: TGCGCCAGCAGCCAAAGCGGGAGACTCTCCTACGAGCAGTACTTC
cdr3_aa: CASSQSGRLSYEQYF

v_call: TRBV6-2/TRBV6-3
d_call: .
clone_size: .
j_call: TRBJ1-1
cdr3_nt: TGTGCCAGCAGTTACCTGCTGCCCCGGGGAGACACTGAAGCTTTCTTT
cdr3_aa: CASSYLLPRGDTEAFF

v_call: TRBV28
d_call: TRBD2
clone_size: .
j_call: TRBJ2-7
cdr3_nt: TGTGCCAGCACCCAACTAGCGGTAAGCTCCTACGAGCAGTACTTC
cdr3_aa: CASTQLAVSSYEQYF

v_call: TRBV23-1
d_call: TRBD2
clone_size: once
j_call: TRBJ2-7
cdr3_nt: TGCGCCAGCAGTCAATCGGAGTGGCGGGGGAGGTTCTACGAGCAGTACTTC
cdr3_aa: CASSQSEWRGRFYEQYF

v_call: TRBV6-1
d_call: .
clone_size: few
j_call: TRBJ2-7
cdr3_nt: TGTGCCAGCAGAAAAATAATGACAGACGTGAACTACGAGCAGTACTTC
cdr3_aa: CASRKIMTDVNYEQYF

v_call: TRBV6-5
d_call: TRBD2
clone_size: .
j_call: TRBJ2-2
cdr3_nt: TGTGCCAGCAGTTACGGGCTAGCGGATTACACCGGGGAGCTGTTTTTT
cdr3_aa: CASSYGLADYTGELFF

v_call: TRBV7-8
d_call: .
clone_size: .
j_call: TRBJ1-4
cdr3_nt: TGTGCCAGCAGCTTGACTCGACAGGACGGCCACTTGCGAGGGGCTAATGAAAAACTGTTTTTT
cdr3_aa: CASSLTRQDGHLRGANEKLFF

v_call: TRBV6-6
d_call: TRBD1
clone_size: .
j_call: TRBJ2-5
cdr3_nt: TGTGCCACCAGTTACTCGGGTGGGACAGGGGGCGCTAAGACCCAGTACTTC
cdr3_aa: CATSYSGGTGGAKTQYF

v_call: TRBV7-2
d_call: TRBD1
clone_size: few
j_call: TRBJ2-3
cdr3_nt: TGTGCCAGCAGCTACAGGGGTATTAACGAGGATACGCAGTATTTT
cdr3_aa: CASSYRGINEDTQYF

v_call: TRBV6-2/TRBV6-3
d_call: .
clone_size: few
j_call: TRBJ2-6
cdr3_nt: TGTGCCAGCAGTTATTTGGCTACTGTTTCGTCGGTTGGGGCCAACGTCCTGACTTTC
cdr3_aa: CASSYLATVSSVGANVLTF

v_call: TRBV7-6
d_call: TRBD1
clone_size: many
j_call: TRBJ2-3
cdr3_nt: TGTGCCAGCAGCTCGCTGGGACAGCCTAGCACAGATACGCAGTATTTT
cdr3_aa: CASSSLGQPSTDTQYF

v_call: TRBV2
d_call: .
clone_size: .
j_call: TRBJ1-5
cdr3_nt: TGTGCCAGCAGTGACCTAGGGGGTAGTCAGCCCCAGCATTTT
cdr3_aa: CASSDLGGSQPQHF

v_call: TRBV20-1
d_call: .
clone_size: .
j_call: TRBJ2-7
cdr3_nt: TGCAGTGCTAGCGGACGAACCGGGCCGGGAACCTCAAACTACGAGCAGTACTTC
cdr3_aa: CSASGRTGPGTSNYEQYF

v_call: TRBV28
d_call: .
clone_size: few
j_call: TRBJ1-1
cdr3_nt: TGTGCCAGCAGTTTATGGGGGGCGGCAGGGAGGTACACTGAAGCTTTCTTT
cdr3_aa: CASSLWGAAGRYTEAFF

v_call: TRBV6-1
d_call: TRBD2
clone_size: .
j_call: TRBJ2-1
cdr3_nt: TGTGCCAGCAGCCATCGGGGAGCGGGAGGGCCCAGGGAGCAGTTCTTC
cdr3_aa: CASSHRGAGGPREQFF

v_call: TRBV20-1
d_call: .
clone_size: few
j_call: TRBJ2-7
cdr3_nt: TGCAGTGCACTAAGGGGTACCTCCTACGAGCAGTACTTC
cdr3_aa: CSALRGTSYEQYF

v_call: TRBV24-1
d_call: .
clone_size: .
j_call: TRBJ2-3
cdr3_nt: TGTGCCACCAGTGATTACCCGGGAAGCACAGATACGCAGTATTTT
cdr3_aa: CATSDYPGSTDTQYF

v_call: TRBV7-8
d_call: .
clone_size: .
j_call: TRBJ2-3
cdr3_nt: TGTGACAGCAGCCCCTGCGCAGATCCGCAGTATTTT
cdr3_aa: CDSSPCADPQYF

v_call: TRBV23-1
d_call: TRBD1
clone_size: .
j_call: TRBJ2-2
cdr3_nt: TGCGCCAGCAGTCAATCAGAACGGGACAGGGGGTACACCGGGGAGCTGTTTTTT
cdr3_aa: CASSQSERDRGYTGELFF

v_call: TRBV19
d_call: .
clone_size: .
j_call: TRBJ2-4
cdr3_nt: TGTGCCAGTAGTTCCATAGGGATAGCCAAAAACATTCAGTACTTC
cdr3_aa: CASSSIGIAKNIQYF

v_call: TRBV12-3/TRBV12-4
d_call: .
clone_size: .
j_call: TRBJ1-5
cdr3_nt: TGTGCCAGCAGTTTGAATTCCTATCAGCCCCAGCATTTT
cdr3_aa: CASSLNSYQPQHF

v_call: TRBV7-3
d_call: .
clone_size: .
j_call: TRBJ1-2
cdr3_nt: TGTGCCAGCAGCCCAACAGACCGGACGGATTTCCTCTCCTTCGATGGCTACACCTTC
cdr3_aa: CASSPTDRTDFLSFDGYTF

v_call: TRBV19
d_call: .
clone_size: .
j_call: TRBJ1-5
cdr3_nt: TGTGCCAGTAGTATCAGGGCAGATCAAATAAATCAGCCCCAGCATTTT
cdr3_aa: CASSIRADQINQPQHF

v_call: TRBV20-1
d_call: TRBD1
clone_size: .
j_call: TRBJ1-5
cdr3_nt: TGCAGTGCTAAGGACAGGCAAAATCAGCCCCAGCATTTT
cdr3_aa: CSAKDRQNQPQHF

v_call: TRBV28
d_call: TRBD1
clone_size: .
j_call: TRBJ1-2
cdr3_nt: TGTGCCAGCAGTCAGGGGACAGCCGATAACTATGGCTACACCTTC
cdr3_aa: CASSQGTADNYGYTF

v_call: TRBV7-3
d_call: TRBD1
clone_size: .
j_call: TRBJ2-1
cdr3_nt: TGTGCCAGCAGCATCGAGGACAGGGCAAATGAGCAGTTCTTC
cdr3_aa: CASSIEDRANEQFF

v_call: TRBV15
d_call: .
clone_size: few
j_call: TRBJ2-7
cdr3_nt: TGTGCCACCAGCAGAGTAACAGGGAAACTCTACGAGCAGTACTTC
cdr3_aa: CATSRVTGKLYEQYF

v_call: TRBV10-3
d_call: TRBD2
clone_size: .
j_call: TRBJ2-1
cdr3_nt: TGTGCCATCAGTGAGGTGGAGCGGGGATTTGATCAGTTCTTC
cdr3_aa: CAISEVERGFDQFF

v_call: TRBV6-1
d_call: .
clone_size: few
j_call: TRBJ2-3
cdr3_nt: TGTGCCAGCAGTGATGGCGGGACGGTTACAGATACGCAGTATTTT
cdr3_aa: CASSDGGTVTDTQYF

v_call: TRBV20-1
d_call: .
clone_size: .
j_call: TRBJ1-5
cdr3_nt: TGCAGTGCTAGACCGAGGGTTGGCAATCAGCCCCAGCATTTT
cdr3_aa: CSARPRVGNQPQHF

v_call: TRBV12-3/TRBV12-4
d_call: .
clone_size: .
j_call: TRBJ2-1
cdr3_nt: TGTGCCAGCAGTCGAGAAACAGGGATCTACAATGAGCAGTTCTTC
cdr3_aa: CASSRETGIYNEQFF

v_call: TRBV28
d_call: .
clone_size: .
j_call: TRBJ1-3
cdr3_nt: TGTGCCAGCAGTTTGGAAGTCCTCTCTGGAAACACCATATATTTT
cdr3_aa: CASSLEVLSGNTIYF